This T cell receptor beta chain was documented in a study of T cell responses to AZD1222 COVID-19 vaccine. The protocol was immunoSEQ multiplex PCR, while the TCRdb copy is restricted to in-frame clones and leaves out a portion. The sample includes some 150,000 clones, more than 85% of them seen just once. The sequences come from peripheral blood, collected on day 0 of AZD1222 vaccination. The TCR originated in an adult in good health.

The CDR3: CAWSVYRNTEAFF. The CDR3, as DNA: TGTGCCTGGAGTGTATACAGGAACACTGAAGCTTTCTTT. This chain joins TRBV30 and TRBJ1-1; D ambiguous. Trimming left V 0 bases short and J 1 base short, with 6 bases between. Germline values: CDR1 GTSNPN, CDR2 SVGIG (reference sequence). The CDR3 has 13 residues.